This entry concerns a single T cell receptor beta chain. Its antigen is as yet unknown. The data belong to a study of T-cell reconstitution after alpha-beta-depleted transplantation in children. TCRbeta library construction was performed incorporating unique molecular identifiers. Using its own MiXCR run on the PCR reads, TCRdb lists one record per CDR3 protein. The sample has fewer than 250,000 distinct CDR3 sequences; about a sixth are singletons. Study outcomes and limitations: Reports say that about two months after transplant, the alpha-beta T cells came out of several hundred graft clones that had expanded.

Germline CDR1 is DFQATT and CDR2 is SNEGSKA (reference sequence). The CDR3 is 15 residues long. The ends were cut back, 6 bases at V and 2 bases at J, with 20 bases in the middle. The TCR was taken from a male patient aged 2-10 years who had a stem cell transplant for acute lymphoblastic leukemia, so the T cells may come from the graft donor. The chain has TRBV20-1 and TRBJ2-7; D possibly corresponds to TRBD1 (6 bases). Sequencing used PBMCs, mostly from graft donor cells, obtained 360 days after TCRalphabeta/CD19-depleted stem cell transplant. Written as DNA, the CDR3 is TGCAGTGCGTTTCGTAGTCAGGGGCCTGCCTACGAGCAGTACTTC. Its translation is CSAFRSQGPAYEQYF.